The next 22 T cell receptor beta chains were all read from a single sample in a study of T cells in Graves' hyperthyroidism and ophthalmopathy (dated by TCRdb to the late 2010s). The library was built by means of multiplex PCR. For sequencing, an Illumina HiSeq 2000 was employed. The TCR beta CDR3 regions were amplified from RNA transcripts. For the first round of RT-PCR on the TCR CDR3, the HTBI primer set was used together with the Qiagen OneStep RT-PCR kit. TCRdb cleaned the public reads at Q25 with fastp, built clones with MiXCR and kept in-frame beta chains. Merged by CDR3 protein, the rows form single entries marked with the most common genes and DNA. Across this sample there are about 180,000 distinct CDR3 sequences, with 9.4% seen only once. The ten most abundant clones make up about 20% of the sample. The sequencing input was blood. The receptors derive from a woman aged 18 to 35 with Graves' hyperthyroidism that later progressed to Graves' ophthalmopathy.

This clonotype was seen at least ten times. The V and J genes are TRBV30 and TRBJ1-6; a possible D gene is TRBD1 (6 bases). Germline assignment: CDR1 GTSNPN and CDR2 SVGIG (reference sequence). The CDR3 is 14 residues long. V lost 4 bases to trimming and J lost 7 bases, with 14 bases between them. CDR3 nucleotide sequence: TGTGCCTGGACGATACAGGGATTCAATTCACCCCTCCACTTT. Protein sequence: CAWTIQGFNSPLHF.

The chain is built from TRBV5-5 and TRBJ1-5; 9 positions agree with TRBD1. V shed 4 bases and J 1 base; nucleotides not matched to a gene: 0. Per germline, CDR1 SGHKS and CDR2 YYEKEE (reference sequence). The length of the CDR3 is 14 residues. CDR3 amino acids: CASSGTGSNQPQHF. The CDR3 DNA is TGTGCCAGCAGCGGGACAGGGAGCAATCAGCCCCAGCATTTT.

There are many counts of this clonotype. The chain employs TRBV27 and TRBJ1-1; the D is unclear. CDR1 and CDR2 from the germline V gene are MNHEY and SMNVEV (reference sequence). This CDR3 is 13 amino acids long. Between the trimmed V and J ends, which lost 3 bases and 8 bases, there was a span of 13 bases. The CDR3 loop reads CASSFTLYGEAFF. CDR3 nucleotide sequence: TGTGCCAGCAGTTTCACGCTCTACGGCGAAGCTTTCTTT.

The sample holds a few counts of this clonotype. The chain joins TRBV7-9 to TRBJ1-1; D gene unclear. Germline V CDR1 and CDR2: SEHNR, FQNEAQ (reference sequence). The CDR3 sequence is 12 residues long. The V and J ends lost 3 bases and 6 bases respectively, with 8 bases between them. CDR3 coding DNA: TGTGCCAGCAGCTTCGTCCACCCTGAAGCTTTCTTT. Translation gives CASSFVHPEAFF.

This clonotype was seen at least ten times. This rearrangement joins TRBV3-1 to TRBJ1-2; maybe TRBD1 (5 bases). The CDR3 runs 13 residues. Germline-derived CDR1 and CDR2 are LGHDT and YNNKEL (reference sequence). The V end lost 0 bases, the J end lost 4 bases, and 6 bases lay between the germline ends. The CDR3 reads CASSQEGGYGYTF. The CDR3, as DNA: TGTGCCAGCAGCCAAGAGGGGGGCTATGGCTACACCTTC.

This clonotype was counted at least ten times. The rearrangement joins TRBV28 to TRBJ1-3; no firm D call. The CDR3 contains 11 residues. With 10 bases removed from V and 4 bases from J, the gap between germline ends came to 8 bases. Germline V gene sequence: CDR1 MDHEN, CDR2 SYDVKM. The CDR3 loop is CATTAGNTIYF. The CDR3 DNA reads TGTGCCACCACGGCGGGAAACACCATATATTTT.

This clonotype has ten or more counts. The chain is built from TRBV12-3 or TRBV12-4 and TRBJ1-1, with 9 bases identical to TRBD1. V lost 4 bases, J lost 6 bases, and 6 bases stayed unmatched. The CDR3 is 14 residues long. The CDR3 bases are TGTGCCAGCAGTTATACAGGGGGCACCCCTGAAGCTTTCTTT. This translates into CASSYTGGTPEAFF.

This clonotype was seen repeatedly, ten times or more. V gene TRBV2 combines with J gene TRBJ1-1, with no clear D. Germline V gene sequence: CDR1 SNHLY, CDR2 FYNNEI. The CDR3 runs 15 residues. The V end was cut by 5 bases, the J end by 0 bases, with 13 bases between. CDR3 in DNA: TGTGCCAGCAGTTCGACGACAAGGGTGAACACTGAAGCTTTCTTT. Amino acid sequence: CASSSTTRVNTEAFF.

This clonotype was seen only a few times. The CDR3 here is CASSRWGSGNTIYF. CDR3 coding DNA: TGTGCCAGCAGCCGGTGGGGTTCCGGAAACACCATATATTTT. The rearrangement joins TRBV5-4 to TRBJ1-3; D gene ambiguous. Deletions cut 4 bases from V and 4 bases from J, with 12 bases between. From germline, CDR1 is SGHNT and CDR2 YYREEE (reference sequence). The CDR3 is 14 amino acids.

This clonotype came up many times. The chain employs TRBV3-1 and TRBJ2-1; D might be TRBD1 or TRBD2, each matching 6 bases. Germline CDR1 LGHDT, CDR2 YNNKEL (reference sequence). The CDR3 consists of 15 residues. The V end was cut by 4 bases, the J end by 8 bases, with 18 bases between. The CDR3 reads CASSRQDLRGDEQFF. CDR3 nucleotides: TGTGCCAGCAGCCGACAGGACTTGCGGGGAGATGAGCAGTTCTTC.

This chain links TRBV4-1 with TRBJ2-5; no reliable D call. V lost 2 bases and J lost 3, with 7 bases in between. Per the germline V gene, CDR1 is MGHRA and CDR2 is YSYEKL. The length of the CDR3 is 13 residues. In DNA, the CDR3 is TGCGCCAGCAGCCAACCACTAAAAGAGACCCAGTACTTC. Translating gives CASSQPLKETQYF.

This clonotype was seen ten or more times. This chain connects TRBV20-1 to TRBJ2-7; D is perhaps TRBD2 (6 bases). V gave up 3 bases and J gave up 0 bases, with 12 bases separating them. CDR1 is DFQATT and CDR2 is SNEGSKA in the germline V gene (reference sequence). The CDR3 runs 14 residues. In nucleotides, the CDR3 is TGCAGTGCTAGGGGACTGGCCAGCTCCTACGAGCAGTACTTC. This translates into CSARGLASSYEQYF.

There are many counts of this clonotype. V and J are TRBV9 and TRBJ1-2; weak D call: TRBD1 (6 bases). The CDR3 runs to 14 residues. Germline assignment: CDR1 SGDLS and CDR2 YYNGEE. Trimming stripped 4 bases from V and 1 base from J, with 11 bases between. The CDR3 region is CASSTGQHNYGYTF. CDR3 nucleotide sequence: TGTGCCAGCAGCACCGGACAGCATAACTATGGCTACACCTTC.

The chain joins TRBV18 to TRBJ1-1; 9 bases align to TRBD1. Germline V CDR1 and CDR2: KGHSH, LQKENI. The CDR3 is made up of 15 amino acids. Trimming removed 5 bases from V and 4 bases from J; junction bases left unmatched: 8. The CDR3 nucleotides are TGTGCCAGCTCAGGTCTTACAGGGGGCCCCACTGAAGCTTTCTTT. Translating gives CASSGLTGGPTEAFF. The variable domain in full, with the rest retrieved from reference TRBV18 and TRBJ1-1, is NAGVMQNPRHLVRRRGQEARLRCSPMKGHSHVYWYRQLPEEGLKFMVYLQKENIIDESGMPKERFSAEFPKEGPSILRIQQVVRGDSAAYFCASSGLTGGPTEAFFGQGTRLTVV.

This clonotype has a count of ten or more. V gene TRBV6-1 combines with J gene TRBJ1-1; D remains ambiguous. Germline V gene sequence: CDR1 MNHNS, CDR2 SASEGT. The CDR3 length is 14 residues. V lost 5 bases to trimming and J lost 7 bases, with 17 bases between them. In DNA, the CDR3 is TGTGCCAGCAGTTCCCCCCCCCGGGTTGATGAAGCTTTCTTT. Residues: CASSSPPRVDEAFF.

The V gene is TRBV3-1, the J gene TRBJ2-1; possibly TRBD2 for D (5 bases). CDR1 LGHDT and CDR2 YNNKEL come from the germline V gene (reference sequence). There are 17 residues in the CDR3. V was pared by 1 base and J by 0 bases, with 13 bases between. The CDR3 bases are TGTGCCAGCAGCCAAGGCTCGGGGAGATTCTCCTACAATGAGCAGTTCTTC. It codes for CASSQGSGRFSYNEQFF.

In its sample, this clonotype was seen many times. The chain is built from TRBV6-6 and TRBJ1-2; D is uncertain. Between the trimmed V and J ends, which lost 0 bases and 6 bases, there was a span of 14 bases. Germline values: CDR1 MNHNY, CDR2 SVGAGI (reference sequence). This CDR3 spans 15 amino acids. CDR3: CASSYSTGYLDGYTF. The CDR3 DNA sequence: TGTGCCAGCAGTTACTCGACCGGCTATTTAGATGGCTACACCTTC.

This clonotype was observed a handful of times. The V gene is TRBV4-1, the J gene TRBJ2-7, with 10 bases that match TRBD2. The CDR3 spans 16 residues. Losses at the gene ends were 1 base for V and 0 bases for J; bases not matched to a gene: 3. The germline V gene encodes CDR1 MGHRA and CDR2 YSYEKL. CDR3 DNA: TGCGCCAGCAGCCAAGTCGGACTAGCGGTCTCCTACGAGCAGTACTTC. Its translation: CASSQVGLAVSYEQYF.

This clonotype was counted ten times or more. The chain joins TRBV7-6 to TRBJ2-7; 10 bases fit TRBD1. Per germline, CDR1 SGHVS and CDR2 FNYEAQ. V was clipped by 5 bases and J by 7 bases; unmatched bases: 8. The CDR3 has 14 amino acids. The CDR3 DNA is TGTGCCAGCAGCCCTAGAGGGACAGGGGTTGAGCAGTACTTC. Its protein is CASSPRGTGVEQYF.

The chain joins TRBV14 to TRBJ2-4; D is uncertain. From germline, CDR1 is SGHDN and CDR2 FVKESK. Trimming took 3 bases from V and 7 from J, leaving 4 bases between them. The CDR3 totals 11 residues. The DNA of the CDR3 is TGTGCCAGCAGCCATGGTAACATTCAGTACTTC. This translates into CASSHGNIQYF. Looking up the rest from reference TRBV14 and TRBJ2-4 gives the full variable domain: EAGVTQFPSHSVIEKGQTVTLRCDPISGHDNLYWYRRVMGKEIKFLLHFVKESKQDESGMPNNRFLAERTGGTYSTLKVQPAELEDSGVYFCASSHGNIQYFGAGTRLSVL.

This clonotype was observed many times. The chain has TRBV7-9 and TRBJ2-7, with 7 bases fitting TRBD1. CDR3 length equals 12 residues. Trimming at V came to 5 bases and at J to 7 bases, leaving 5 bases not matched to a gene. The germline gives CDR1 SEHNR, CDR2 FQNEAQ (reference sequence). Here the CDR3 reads CASSRQGREQYF. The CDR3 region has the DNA TGTGCCAGCAGCCGACAGGGTCGGGAGCAGTACTTC.

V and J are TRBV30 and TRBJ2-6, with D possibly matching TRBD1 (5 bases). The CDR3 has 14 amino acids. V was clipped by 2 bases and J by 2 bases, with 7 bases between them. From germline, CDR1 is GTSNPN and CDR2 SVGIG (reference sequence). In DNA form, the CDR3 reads TGTGCCTGGAGTTTCAGGGCTGGGGCCAACGTCCTGACTTTC. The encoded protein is CAWSFRAGANVLTF.